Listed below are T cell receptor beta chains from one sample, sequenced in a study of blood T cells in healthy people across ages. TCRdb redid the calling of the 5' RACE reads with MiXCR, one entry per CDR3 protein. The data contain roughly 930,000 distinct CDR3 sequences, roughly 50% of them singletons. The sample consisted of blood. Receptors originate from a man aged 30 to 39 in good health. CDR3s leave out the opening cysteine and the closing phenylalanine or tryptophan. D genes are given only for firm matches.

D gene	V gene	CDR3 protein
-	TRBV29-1	SVANSANTGELF
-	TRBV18	ASSPTDRQAYGYT
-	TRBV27	ASSFGPGPYYNEQF
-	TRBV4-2	ASSRQNSNQPQH
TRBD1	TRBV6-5	ASTALGTGFIDEQF
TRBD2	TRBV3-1	ASSQDSGTNTDTQY
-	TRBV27	ASSLNRAEDIQY
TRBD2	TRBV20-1	SARELAGDYNEQF
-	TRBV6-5	ASSKGQGTQY
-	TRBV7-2	ASSYHRTDNEQF
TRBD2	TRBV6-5	ASSSTSGGAFTGTQY
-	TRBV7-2	ASSPFDEQF
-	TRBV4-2	VSSQETAGRNNQPQH
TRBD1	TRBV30	AWSLGQNYGYT
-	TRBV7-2	ASSLVGQQRTDTQY
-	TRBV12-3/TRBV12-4	ASATGIHEQY
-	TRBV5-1	ASSLEGTGPYEQY
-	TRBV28	ASSAAQETYEQY
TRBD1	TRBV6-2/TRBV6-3	ASRPGQVGYEQY
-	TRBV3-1	ASSHYYEQY
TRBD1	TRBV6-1	ASSETRTGDTDTQY
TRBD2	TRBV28	ASTGGLAGGPRTDTQY
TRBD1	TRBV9	ASSVDREGTQY
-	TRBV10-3	AISGRTDNYGYT
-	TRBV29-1	SVGKRGGGTEAF
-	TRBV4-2	ASSQDRGGVGEKLF
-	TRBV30	AWSPGNYYEQY
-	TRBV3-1	ASSHPPSSYEQY
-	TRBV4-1	ASSANDAGGGPQETQY
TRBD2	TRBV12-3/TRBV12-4	ASSSGGVETQY
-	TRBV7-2	ASSLETGNEQF
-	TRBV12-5	ASGLVNREGSTDTQY
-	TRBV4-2	ASSQDGEGGINEQF
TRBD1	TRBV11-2	ASSLVGQGPNTGELF
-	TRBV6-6	ASSPPPTNEKLF
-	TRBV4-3	ASSQDQVSYNGQF
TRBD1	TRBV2	ASSVTGDNYNSPLH